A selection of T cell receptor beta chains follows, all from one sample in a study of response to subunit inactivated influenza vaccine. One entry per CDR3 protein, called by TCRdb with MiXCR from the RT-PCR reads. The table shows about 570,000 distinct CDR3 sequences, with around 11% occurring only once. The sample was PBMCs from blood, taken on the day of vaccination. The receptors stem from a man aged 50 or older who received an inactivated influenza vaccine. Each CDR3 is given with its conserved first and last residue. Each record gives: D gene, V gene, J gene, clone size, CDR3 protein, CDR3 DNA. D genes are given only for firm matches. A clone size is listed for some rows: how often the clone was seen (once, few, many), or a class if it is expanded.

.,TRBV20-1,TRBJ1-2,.,CSASSGEAGNYGYTF,TGCAGTGCTAGTTCAGGGGAGGCCGGTAACTATGGCTACACCTTC
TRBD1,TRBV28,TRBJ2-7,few,CASSLLRLRQGPEKQYF,TGTGCCAGCAGCCTATTACGATTGAGACAGGGCCCGGAGAAGCAGTACTTC
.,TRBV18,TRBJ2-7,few,CASSPGVVEQYF,TGTGCCAGCTCACCAGGGGTAGTCGAGCAGTACTTC
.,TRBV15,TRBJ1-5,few,CATSREGQGSNQPQHF,TGTGCCACCAGCAGAGAGGGCCAGGGGAGCAATCAGCCCCAGCATTTT
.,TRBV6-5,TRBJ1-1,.,CASSYGGGGVTEAFF,TGTGCCAGCAGTTACGGGGGAGGAGGGGTCACTGAAGCTTTCTTT
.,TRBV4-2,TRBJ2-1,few,CASLGGNGNEQFF,TGTGCCAGCCTGGGCGGGAATGGCAATGAGCAGTTCTTC
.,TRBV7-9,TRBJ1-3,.,CASSLVSPGNTIYF,TGTGCCAGCAGCTTAGTATCCCCAGGAAACACCATATATTTT
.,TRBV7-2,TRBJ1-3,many,CASSLGPASSGNTIYF,TGTGCCAGCAGCTTAGGGCCCGCCAGCTCTGGAAACACCATATATTTT
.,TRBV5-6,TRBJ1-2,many,CASSLPELFGYTF,TGTGCCAGCAGCTTGCCGGAATTATTTGGCTACACCTTC
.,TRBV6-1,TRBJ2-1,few,CASSFPSSNEQFF,TGTGCCAGCAGCTTTCCTAGCAGCAATGAGCAGTTCTTC
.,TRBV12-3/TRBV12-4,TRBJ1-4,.,CASRKNTAVSNEKLFF,TGTGCCAGCAGGAAAAATACAGCCGTTAGTAATGAAAAACTGTTTTTT
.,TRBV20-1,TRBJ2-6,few,CSARTTGTGANVLTF,TGCAGTGCTCGGACTACAGGGACAGGGGCCAACGTCCTGACTTTC
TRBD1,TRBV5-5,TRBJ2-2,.,CASSITGGAAGELFF,TGTGCCAGCAGCATAACAGGGGGCGCGGCCGGGGAGCTGTTTTTT
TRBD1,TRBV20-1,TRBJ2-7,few,CSATGTGNEQYF,TGCAGTGCAACCGGGACAGGGAACGAGCAGTACTTC
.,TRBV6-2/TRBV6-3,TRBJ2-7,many,CASRKLGQFYEQYF,TGTGCCAGCCGAAAGTTGGGTCAGTTCTACGAGCAGTACTTC
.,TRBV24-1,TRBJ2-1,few,CATSVGGWDEQFF,TGTGCCACCAGTGTTGGGGGCTGGGATGAGCAGTTCTTC
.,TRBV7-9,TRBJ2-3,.,CASSLDPTTQYF,TGTGCCAGCAGCTTAGACCCCACGACGCAGTATTTT
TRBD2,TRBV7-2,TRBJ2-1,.,CASSSGLAGAYNEQFF,TGTGCCAGCAGCTCGGGACTAGCGGGGGCCTACAATGAGCAGTTCTTC
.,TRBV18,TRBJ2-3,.,CASSRLVQGVDTQYF,TGTGCCAGCTCACGACTCGTCCAGGGCGTCGATACGCAGTATTTT
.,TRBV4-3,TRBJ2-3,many,CASSQEGGDTQYF,TGCGCCAGCAGCCAAGAAGGAGGAGATACGCAGTATTTT
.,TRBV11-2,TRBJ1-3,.,CASSLEGRVLSGNTIYF,TGTGCCAGCAGCTTAGAGGGAAGGGTCCTCTCTGGAAACACCATATATTTT
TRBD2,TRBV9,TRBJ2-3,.,CASNRGGPRVDTQYF,TGTGCCAGCAATCGGGGGGGGCCTCGTGTAGATACGCAGTATTTT
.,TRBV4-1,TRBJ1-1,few,CASRRVGTEAFF,TGCGCCAGCAGGCGCGTCGGCACTGAAGCTTTCTTT
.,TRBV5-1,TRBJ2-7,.,CASSLSMGPYEQYF,TGCGCCAGCAGCTTGTCCATGGGACCCTACGAGCAGTACTTC
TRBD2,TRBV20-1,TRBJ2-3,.,CSASPGLAADTQYF,TGCAGTGCTTCACCGGGACTAGCGGCAGATACGCAGTATTTT
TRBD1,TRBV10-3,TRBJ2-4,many,CATSTLGQVGINIQYF,TGTGCCACCTCTACCTTGGGACAGGTTGGGATAAACATTCAGTACTTC
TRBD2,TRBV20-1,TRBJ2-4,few,CSARDSKASGPLAKNIQYF,TGCAGTGCTAGAGATAGTAAGGCTAGCGGGCCGCTAGCCAAAAACATTCAGTACTTC
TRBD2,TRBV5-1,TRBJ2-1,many,CASSLASGSSYNEQFF,TGTGCCAGCAGCTTAGCTAGCGGGAGCTCCTACAATGAGCAGTTCTTC
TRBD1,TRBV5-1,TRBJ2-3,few,CASSGTGRTDTQYF,TGCGCCAGCTCCGGGACAGGGCGCACAGATACGCAGTATTTT
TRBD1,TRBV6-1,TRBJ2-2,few,CASRNRGTGELFF,TGTGCCAGCAGGAACAGGGGCACCGGGGAGCTGTTTTTT